The rows below give T cell receptor beta chains drawn from one sample of a study of Tregs in tolerant kidney transplant recipients. Some clones are missing from TCRdb's copy, which holds only in-frame ones; the method was immunoSEQ multiplex PCR. The data show 90,000 to 130,000 clones, 90% seen once. The sequenced sample was CD4+ T cells from blood, obtained before the transplant. The receptors were sampled from a human donor who received a combined kidney and bone marrow transplant. The CDR3 runs from the conserved cysteine through the conserved F or W. A D gene is named only where the DNA matches it firmly. Clone size is stated in some rows and not others, as once, few, many or a class when expanded.

cdr3_nt	cdr3_aa	clone_size	d_call	v_call	j_call
TGTGCCAGCTCAGGGTATGCTGACTATGGCTACACCTTC	CASSGYADYGYTF	.	.	TRBV28	TRBJ1-2
TGCGCCAGCAGTGATGGTGTACTAGAAGCAGATACGCAGTATTTT	CASSDGVLEADTQYF	.	.	TRBV10-1	TRBJ2-3
TGCGCCAGCAGCCAGACTAGCGGCGGGGCAGATACGCAGTATTTT	CASSQTSGGADTQYF	.	TRBD2	TRBV5-1	TRBJ2-3
TGTGCCAGCCGCTCTCAAGCGGGTAGTAAATACGAGCAGTACTTC	CASRSQAGSKYEQYF	.	.	TRBV7-2	TRBJ2-7
TGTGCCAGCAGTGAAAGGCGGGGGGGGGAGACCCAGTACTTC	CASSERRGGETQYF	.	TRBD2	TRBV2	TRBJ2-5
TGTGCCAGCTCAGCAGGACAGGGTGAAGCTTTCTTT	CASSAGQGEAFF	.	TRBD1	TRBV18	TRBJ1-1
TGTGCCAGCAGCCCAGCTGGCAGGGGGAACACTGAAGCTTTCTTT	CASSPAGRGNTEAFF	.	.	TRBV7-9	TRBJ1-1
TGTGCCAGTAGTGGACAATATTCATATCAGCCCCAGCATTTT	CASSGQYSYQPQHF	.	.	TRBV19	TRBJ1-5
TGTGCCAGCAGCTGGGGAGGCACTAATGAAAAACTGTTTTTT	CASSWGGTNEKLFF	.	.	TRBV11-2	TRBJ1-4
TGTGCCAGCTCACCCAGGACAGGGGAAGGTTATGGCTACACCTTC	CASSPRTGEGYGYTF	few	TRBD1	TRBV18	TRBJ1-2
TGTGCCAGCAGCTCGACATCCGGGACAGGGACCTACGAGCAGTACTTC	CASSSTSGTGTYEQYF	.	TRBD1	TRBV7-2	TRBJ2-7
TGTGCCAGCAGCCGACAGGGACGGGCAGATACGCAGTATTTT	CASSRQGRADTQYF	.	TRBD1	TRBV7-6	TRBJ2-3
TGTGCCAGCAGTGCCGACCCACCCCGGGGCGAGCAGTACTTC	CASSADPPRGEQYF	.	.	TRBV9	TRBJ2-7
TGTGCCACGGAGGAGGGTTTATCCGACGAGCAGTACTTC	CATEEGLSDEQYF	.	.	TRBV15	TRBJ2-7
TGTGCCAGCAGCTCGCGGGAGGGGGCCAACGAGCAGTACTTC	CASSSREGANEQYF	few	TRBD2	TRBV5-4	TRBJ2-7
TGTGCCACCAGCAGGGACAGGGGTTCCTACGAGCAGTACTTC	CATSRDRGSYEQYF	.	TRBD1	TRBV10-3	TRBJ2-7
TGTGCCAGCAGTCCGAGGAGGGATGAAAAACTGTTTTTT	CASSPRRDEKLFF	.	.	TRBV6-5	TRBJ1-4
TGTGCCAGCTCACACTTACCGGGACAGGAATCCTACGAGCAGTACTTC	CASSHLPGQESYEQYF	.	TRBD1	TRBV18	TRBJ2-7
TGTGCCAGCAGTGAACCCCCTAGCAGCACAGATACGCAGTATTTT	CASSEPPSSTDTQYF	.	.	TRBV6-1	TRBJ2-3
TGTGCCAGCTCGGGGTATTACTCTGGAAACACCATATATTTT	CASSGYYSGNTIYF	.	.	TRBV19	TRBJ1-3
TGTGCCAGCTCACCGGACAGGCAGAACACTGAAGCTTTCTTT	CASSPDRQNTEAFF	.	TRBD1	TRBV18	TRBJ1-1
TGTGCCAGCAGTGAATGGAGCGGGAGGGCCGGAAATGAGCAGTTCTTC	CASSEWSGRAGNEQFF	.	TRBD2	TRBV2	TRBJ2-1
TGTGCCAGCAGCACTACCAGGGAATCTTTCTACGAGCAGTACTTC	CASSTTRESFYEQYF	.	.	TRBV27	TRBJ2-7
TGTGCCAGCAGCTTGTTCCACCGGGGTAACTCCTACGAGCAGTACTTC	CASSLFHRGNSYEQYF	once	.	TRBV5-6	TRBJ2-7
TGTGCCAGTAGTCCCCGGGGGGACGGGGGTGAAAAACTGTTTTTT	CASSPRGDGGEKLFF	.	.	TRBV19	TRBJ1-4
TGTGCCAGCAGTTACTCGGTCCTAGCGGGACCCGAGCAGTTCTTC	CASSYSVLAGPEQFF	.	TRBD2	TRBV6-6	TRBJ2-1
TGTGCCAGCAGTTTTGGGGGGGAGAGGTACAATGAGCAGTTCTTC	CASSFGGERYNEQFF	.	TRBD2	TRBV28	TRBJ2-1
TGTGCCAGCAGCGCCTCGGGACAGGCGATCTCTGGAAACACCATATATTTT	CASSASGQAISGNTIYF	.	TRBD1	TRBV9	TRBJ1-3
TGTGCCAGTACCTTTAGCGGGAGCGGCACAGATACGCAGTATTTT	CASTFSGSGTDTQYF	.	TRBD2	TRBV19	TRBJ2-3
TGTGCCATCAGTGATTCAGGGGCGCGCATTGAAGCTTTCTTT	CAISDSGARIEAFF	.	.	TRBV10-3	TRBJ1-1
TGTGCCAGCAGCTTTGGACAGGGGGCGGTGGCGGAACAAGAGACCCAGTACTTC	CASSFGQGAVAEQETQYF	.	TRBD1	TRBV5-6	TRBJ2-5
TGTGCCAGCAGCCAAGGACAGGGGTCCGTCTATGGCTACACCTTC	CASSQGQGSVYGYTF	.	TRBD1	TRBV7-2	TRBJ1-2
TGTGCCAGCAGTTACGGGGCACACGCGAACACCGGGGAGCTGTTTTTT	CASSYGAHANTGELFF	.	.	TRBV6-5	TRBJ2-2
TGTGCCAGCTCACCACCCCCCGGGACAGGGCTCTATGGCTACACCTTC	CASSPPPGTGLYGYTF	.	TRBD1	TRBV18	TRBJ1-2
TGCGCCAGCAGCCAACCCCGGAGAGGGAACACTGAAGCTTTCTTT	CASSQPRRGNTEAFF	.	.	TRBV4-1	TRBJ1-1
TGTGCCAGCAGCTCCGGGACAGGCCCATCCTACGAGCAGTACTTC	CASSSGTGPSYEQYF	.	TRBD1	TRBV11-2	TRBJ2-7
TGTGCCACCAGCAGAGATCGGGGGACAGGGGATCAGCCCCAGCATTTT	CATSRDRGTGDQPQHF	.	TRBD1	TRBV15	TRBJ1-5
TGTGCCAGCAGCTTAGGTACAGGGGGCTTTGAAAAACTGTTTTTT	CASSLGTGGFEKLFF	.	TRBD1	TRBV7-9	TRBJ1-4